A single sample gave rise to the 23 T cell receptor beta chains below, sequenced in a study of regulatory T cells in long-lasting Graves disease (dated by TCRdb to the early 2020s). The label giving this sample's time point can be read as: newly diagnosed GD, antithyroid drugs for less than 3 months. RNA was extracted from PBMCs in TRIzol for both TCR sequencing and RNA sequencing. The library relied on multiplex PCR. The sequencer was an Illumina HiSeq 4000. TCR beta libraries were built with iRepertoire HTBI primers and Arm-PCR amplification of CDR3 regions. Using fastp at Q25 and MiXCR, TCRdb reprocessed the public reads and kept productive beta chains. Identical CDR3 protein sequences are pooled into one entry, listed with their most common genes and DNA. The sample contains roughly 430,000 distinct CDR3 sequences, about 16% of them found a single time. In total, the top ten clones hold around 10% of the sample.

These same records also appear under a second study, on T cells in Graves' hyperthyroidism and ophthalmopathy.

Source: peripheral blood mononuclear cells (PBMCs), taken at new diagnosis, from a patient treated with antithyroid drugs. The receptors originated from a woman under 40 with Graves disease. Donor details come from another sample of the same person, matched by shared clones.

Details on this clonotype: This may be a read error, as it is one base from a much larger clone. CDR3 region: CASSPRGQGSTF. CDR3 bases: TGTGCCAGCAGCCCGAGGGGGCAGGGCTCCACCTTC. The chain recombines TRBV3-1 with TRBJ1-2; 7 bases map to TRBD1. This CDR3 comprises 12 residues. Germline V lookup: CDR1 LGHDT, CDR2 YNNKEL (reference sequence).

This clonotype was counted many times. The chain couples TRBV10-3 to TRBJ2-7, with D unresolved. CDR3 size: 12 residues. V dropped 0 bases and J dropped 7 bases, with 7 bases sitting between them. Per the germline V gene, CDR1 is ENHRY and CDR2 is SYGVKD. The CDR3 is CAISESVLEQYF. Written as DNA, the CDR3 is TGTGCCATCAGTGAGTCGGTCCTGGAGCAGTACTTC.

This clonotype appeared many times. The chain uses TRBV18 and TRBJ2-7; 9 bases map to TRBD1. CDR3 size: 15 residues. Germline assignment: CDR1 KGHSH and CDR2 LQKENI. The ends lost 3 bases at V and 0 bases at J; junction bases unmatched: 3. CDR3: CASSPGTGISYEQYF. DNA for the CDR3: TGTGCCAGCTCACCCGGGACAGGGATCTCCTACGAGCAGTACTTC.

Remarks on this clonotype: Mismatch with germline at one junction end may stem from a read error. V usage is TRBV28 and J usage is TRBJ1-5, with D uncertain. Germline-derived CDR1 and CDR2 are MDHEN and SYDVKM. The CDR3 is 13 amino acids. CDR3 sequence: CASNLRAYQPQHF. The DNA of the CDR3 is TGTGCCAGCAATTTACGGGCTTATCAGCCCCAGCATTTT.

The chain employs TRBV5-4 and TRBJ2-1; D is ambiguous. Trimming pared 10 bases from V and 5 bases from J, leaving 10 bases between. This CDR3 is 11 amino acids long. Germline CDR1 SGHNT, CDR2 YYREEE (reference sequence). CDR3 sequence (DNA): TGTGCCGCAAGCAGCGACAATGAGCAGTTCTTC. It codes for CAASSDNEQFF.

In DNA form, the CDR3 reads TGTGCCAGCAGCGTAGGGGGAGGACGGACACAAGAGACCCAGTACTTC. Its protein is CASSVGGGRTQETQYF. This chain uses TRBV9 with TRBJ2-5; a possible D gene is TRBD2 (6 bases). Germline-derived CDR1 and CDR2 are SGDLS and YYNGEE. Trimming took 0 bases from V and 2 from J, leaving 14 bases between them. This CDR3 has 16 amino acids.

The V call is TRBV10-3, the J call TRBJ1-1, with no clear D. V lost 7 bases and J 2 bases, leaving 5 bases between the germline ends. Germline values: CDR1 ENHRY, CDR2 SYGVKD. This CDR3 has 11 amino acids. The CDR3 bases are TGTGCCATCATAGTTAACACTGAAGCTTTCTTT. Protein: CAIIVNTEAFF.

Many counts were recorded for this clonotype. This chain uses TRBV20-1 with TRBJ2-7; D gene unclear. Looked up from germline, CDR1 is DFQATT and CDR2 is SNEGSKA (reference sequence). The length of the CDR3 is 14 residues. V was cut by 0 bases and J by 3 bases, with 12 bases left in between. The CDR3 nucleotides read TGCAGTGCTAGAGATCGGAAGGAAAACTACGAGCAGTACTTC. Residues: CSARDRKENYEQYF.

This clonotype was observed at least ten times. The chain couples TRBV7-9 to TRBJ2-2, with TRBD2 as a possible D gene (6 bases). V was clipped by 1 base and J by 1 base, with 10 bases between them. Germline CDR1 reads SEHNR; CDR2 reads FQNEAQ (reference sequence). This CDR3 comprises 16 residues. CDR3 DNA sequence: TGTGCCAGCAGCTTAGTACCGGGAGTGAACACCGGGGAGCTGTTTTTT. Translation: CASSLVPGVNTGELFF.

This clonotype was counted ten times or more. V and J are TRBV9 and TRBJ1-3, with 8 bases matching TRBD1. CDR3 length equals 17 residues. Germline assignment: CDR1 SGDLS and CDR2 YYNGEE. V lost 3 bases and J lost 0; bases outside the gene matches: 8. The CDR3 loop is CASSERQGMYSGNTIYF. In DNA, the CDR3 is TGTGCCAGCAGCGAGCGACAGGGGATGTACTCTGGAAACACCATATATTTT.

There are many counts of this clonotype. The V and J genes are TRBV28 and TRBJ2-7; no firm D call. Germline loops: CDR1 MDHEN, CDR2 SYDVKM. Trimming stripped 5 bases from V and 2 bases from J, with 10 bases between. The CDR3 has 13 amino acids. The CDR3: CASSQNGPYEQYF. CDR3 DNA: TGTGCCAGCAGTCAGAATGGCCCCTACGAGCAGTACTTC. Using reference TRBV28 and TRBJ2-7 for the parts outside the CDR3, the full variable domain is DVKVTQSSRYLVKRTGEKVFLECVQDMDHENMFWYRQDPGLGLRLIYFSYDVKMKEKGDIPEGYSVSREKKERFSLILESASTNQTSMYLCASSQNGPYEQYFGPGTRLTVT.

V is TRBV4-3 and J is TRBJ2-7; D is ambiguous. Germline loops: CDR1 LGHNA, CDR2 YSLEER. The V end lost 1 base, the J end lost 2 bases, and 12 bases lay between the germline ends. This CDR3 is built from 15 residues. CDR3 nucleotides: TGCGCCAGCAGCCAAGGGCGGCAGACGACCTACGAGCAGTACTTC. This gives the protein CASSQGRQTTYEQYF.

Many counts were recorded for this clonotype. The chain uses TRBV6-1 and TRBJ2-5, with D hard to call. This CDR3 comprises 12 residues. Germline CDR1 is MNHNS and CDR2 is SASEGT. V was pared by 8 bases and J by 1 base, with 8 bases between. In DNA, the CDR3 is TGTGCCAGCGCTAGGGCCCAAGAGACCCAGTACTTC. It codes for CASARAQETQYF.

This clonotype was counted ten times or more. The V gene is TRBV7-9, the J gene TRBJ1-5; D remains ambiguous. The CDR3 consists of 13 residues. Germline CDR1 and CDR2: SEHNR and FQNEAQ (reference sequence). V was clipped by 5 bases and J by 6 bases, with 11 bases between them. CDR3 coding DNA: TGTGCCAGCAGCGACTTCGGCACTCAGCCCCAGCATTTT. It translates to CASSDFGTQPQHF.

The V and J genes are TRBV5-1 and TRBJ2-7, with D perhaps matching TRBD2 (5 bases). Germline CDR1 SGHRS, CDR2 YFSETQ. The V gene lost 4 bases and the J gene lost 7 bases, with 18 bases spanning the gap. The CDR3 consists of 14 residues. As DNA, the CDR3 is TGCGCCAGCAGCCGAGGGTCGACATTGGGAGAGCAGTACTTC. It codes for CASSRGSTLGEQYF. The full variable domain, its missing parts supplied by reference TRBV5-1 and TRBJ2-7, is KAGVTQTPRYLIKTRGQQVTLSCSPISGHRSVSWYQQTPGQGLQFLFEYFSETQRNKGNFPGRFSGRQFSNSRSEMNVSTLELGDSALYLCASSRGSTLGEQYFGPGTRLTVT.

This clonotype was counted a few times. The chain combines TRBV5-5 with TRBJ1-2, with 7 bases aligning to TRBD1. The CDR3 runs to 15 residues. The J segment lost 7 bases and the V segment lost 4 bases, leaving 13 bases of the junction unmatched. The germline gives CDR1 SGHKS, CDR2 YYEKEE (reference sequence). In nucleotides, the CDR3 is TGTGCCAGCAGCCCAGGACAGGCCTTACTCCTTGGCTACACCTTC. Its protein is CASSPGQALLLGYTF.

This clonotype has a handful of counts. The genes are TRBV6-5 and TRBJ2-6; the D gene is possibly TRBD2 (5 bases). The germline gives CDR1 MNHEY, CDR2 SVGAGI. V was shortened by 0 bases and J by 4 bases, with 7 bases between the two germline ends. This CDR3 is built from 15 residues. Written as DNA, the CDR3 is TGTGCCAGCAGTTACTCGGGGAGAGGGGCCAACGTCCTGACTTTC. It is translated as CASSYSGRGANVLTF.

In its sample, this clonotype was seen a few times. This chain connects TRBV9 to TRBJ2-1; 9 nucleotides line up with TRBD2. This CDR3 has 16 amino acids. Trimming at V came to 0 bases and at J to 6 bases, leaving 7 bases not matched to a gene. Looked up from germline, CDR1 is SGDLS and CDR2 is YYNGEE. As DNA, the CDR3 is TGTGCCAGCAGCGTAGTCGGGACAGCGGGAGGCAATGAGCAGTTCTTC. Translated, it gives CASSVVGTAGGNEQFF.

This clonotype was counted ten times or more. The chain carries TRBV11-2 and TRBJ1-1, with D perhaps matching TRBD1 (5 bases). This CDR3 region has 15 residues. Germline values: CDR1 SGHAT, CDR2 FQNNGV. V lost 1 base and J 3 bases, leaving 12 bases between the germline ends. CDR3 amino acids: CASSLVLPRDTEAFF. Written as DNA, the CDR3 is TGTGCCAGCAGCTTAGTTCTCCCCAGGGACACTGAAGCTTTCTTT.

Many counts were recorded for this clonotype. CDR3 DNA: TGCAGGGTCTCGTCCTACAATGAGCAGTTCTTC. Its protein is CRVSSYNEQFF. V and J are TRBV20-1 and TRBJ2-1; D uncertain. This CDR3 region has 11 residues. CDR1 and CDR2 from the germline V gene are DFQATT and SNEGSKA (reference sequence).

In its sample, this clonotype was seen a few times. This chain uses TRBV7-9 with TRBJ2-1; no definite D call. CDR3 length equals 16 residues. Trimming took off 5 bases at V and 1 base at J, with 15 bases between the two ends. Germline V CDR1 and CDR2: SEHNR, FQNEAQ (reference sequence). The CDR3: CASSHPTTPSYNEQFF. For the CDR3, the DNA is TGTGCCAGCAGCCACCCAACTACGCCGTCCTACAATGAGCAGTTCTTC.

This clonotype was seen more than once but under ten times. The chain employs TRBV4-1 and TRBJ1-4; 12 bases agree with TRBD1. CDR3 length equals 18 residues. With V trimmed by 3 bases and J by 8 bases, 13 bases remained unmatched. The germline CDR1 and CDR2 sequences are MGHRA and YSYEKL. CDR3 in amino acids: CASSHFRGTGGQREKLFF. The CDR3 DNA is TGCGCCAGCAGCCATTTTAGAGGGACAGGGGGCCAGCGGGAAAAACTGTTTTTT.

This clonotype was seen once. A single base separates this from a much larger clone, so it may be a read error. The chain is built from TRBV14 and TRBJ2-1; 7 nucleotides line up with TRBD2. The germline CDR1 and CDR2 sequences are SGHDN and FVKESK. The CDR3 consists of 16 residues. The CDR3 DNA follows: TGTGCCAGCAGCCTCTTTGGGGGGGGATTCGACAATGAGCAGTCCTTC. It specifies CASSLFGGGFDNEQSF.